A single sample is the source of the 12 T cell receptor beta chains below, sequenced in a study of cytomegalovirus exposure and HLA in healthy donors. The PCR had 60 Vbeta and 13 Jbeta primers. Measured with immunoSEQ multiplex PCR; TCRdb has only the in-frame clones, and not every one. The table has under 200,000 clones, 75% to 85% seen once; the top ten hold 0.7% to 0.85%. Sequenced: PBMCs. The receptors shown here come from a female donor in good health and CMV-seronegative.

The chain combines TRBV9 with TRBJ1-2, with D unclear. The V and J ends lost 7 bases and 1 base respectively, with 5 bases between them. Germline CDR1 and CDR2: SGDLS and YYNGEE. CDR3 length: 11 amino acids. The CDR3 nucleotides are TGTGCCAGCTCTTATAACTATGGCTACACCTTC. Translation gives CASSYNYGYTF. The full variable domain, its missing parts supplied by reference TRBV9 and TRBJ1-2, is DSGVTQTPKHLITATGQRVTLRCSPRSGDLSVYWYQQSLDQGLQFLIQYYNGEERAKGNILERFSAQQFPDLHSELNLSSLELGDSALYFCASSYNYGYTFGSGTRLTVV.

To note about this clone: One end of the junction varies from germline; a read error may be responsible. Other DNA sequences in the same sample also yield this CDR3. CDR3 protein: CAWSQSTGELFF. The DNA for the CDR3 is TGTGCCTGGAGTCAGTCAACCGGGGAGCTGTTCTTT. The chain recombines TRBV30 with TRBJ2-2, with D perhaps matching TRBD2 (5 bases). The CDR3 is 12 residues long. Per germline, CDR1 GTSNPN and CDR2 SVGIG (reference sequence).

V and J are TRBV5-1 and TRBJ2-7, with D possibly matching TRBD2 (5 bases). The ends were cut back, 4 bases at V and 4 bases at J, with 12 bases in the middle. In germline, CDR1 is SGHRS, CDR2 YFSETQ. The CDR3 covers 13 residues. CDR3 region: CASSTDTGYEQYF. As DNA, the CDR3 is TGCGCCAGCAGCACTGATACGGGGTACGAGCAGTACTTC.

The rearrangement joins TRBV2 to TRBJ1-2; D is unresolved. The CDR3 is 12 residues long. The V end lost 6 bases, the J end lost 5 bases, and 10 bases lay between the germline ends. Germline assignment: CDR1 SNHLY and CDR2 FYNNEI. The CDR3 DNA sequence: TGTGCCAGCAGACCGGGATTATATGGCTACACCTTC. It yields the protein CASRPGLYGYTF.

The chain carries TRBV5-5 and TRBJ1-5; possibly TRBD1 for D (5 bases). The CDR3 length is 14 residues. The ends were cut back, 4 bases at V and 6 bases at J, with 14 bases in the middle. The V gene's germline CDR1 is SGHKS and CDR2 YYEKEE (reference sequence). In DNA, the CDR3 is TGTGCCAGCAGCCGTGTTGGGGGGGTTCAGCCCCAGCATTTT. Encoded protein: CASSRVGGVQPQHF. Looking up the rest from reference TRBV5-5 and TRBJ1-5 gives the full variable domain: DAGVTQSPTHLIKTRGQQVTLRCSPISGHKSVSWYQQVLGQGPQFIFQYYEKEERGRGNFPDRFSARQFPNYSSELNVNALLLGDSALYLCASSRVGGVQPQHFGDGTRLSIL.

This clone was seen a handful of times. V and J are TRBV6-5 and TRBJ2-2; D gene unclear. The CDR3 is 12 amino acids. Germline CDR1 MNHEY, CDR2 SVGAGI. Trimming removed 7 bases from V and 6 bases from J, with 9 bases in between. The CDR3 sequence: CASNTPPGELFF. The CDR3 DNA reads TGTGCCAGCAACACGCCCCCCGGGGAGCTGTTTTTT.

The chain employs TRBV15 and TRBJ1-3; a possible D gene is TRBD1 (5 bases). CDR3 length: 18 amino acids. CDR1 LNHNV and CDR2 YYDKDF come from the germline V gene (reference sequence). V was cut by 0 bases and J by 4 bases, with 19 bases left in between. DNA for the CDR3: TGTGCCACCAGCAGAGAAGCCGGGCGGGGACGGCTCGGAAACACCATATATTTT. This encodes CATSREAGRGRLGNTIYF.

J is TRBJ2-1 and V is TRBV30; D unclear. Germline loops: CDR1 GTSNPN, CDR2 SVGIG (reference sequence). The CDR3 sequence is 11 residues long. V gave up 8 bases and J gave up 10 bases, with 15 bases separating them. The CDR3 DNA follows: TGTGCCCGCAAAACAACGTGGGAGCAGTTCTTC. It is translated as CARKTTWEQFF.

The chain couples TRBV15 to TRBJ1-2; 10 nucleotides agree with TRBD1. V was pared by 1 base and J by 5 bases, with 4 bases of the junction left unmatched. This CDR3 comprises 15 residues. Germline V gives CDR1 LNHNV, CDR2 YYDKDF (reference sequence). CDR3 loop: CATSRGAGQGYGYTF. The CDR3 nucleotides are TGTGCCACCAGCAGAGGAGCGGGACAGGGGTATGGCTACACCTTC. Drawing the rest from reference TRBV15 and TRBJ1-2, the complete variable domain is DAMVIQNPRYQVTQFGKPVTLSCSQTLNHNVMYWYQQKSSQAPKLLFHYYDKDFNNEADTPDNFQSRRPNTSFCFLDIRSPGLGDTAMYLCATSRGAGQGYGYTFGSGTRLTVV.

This clone has just a few counts. The gene calls are TRBV9 and TRBJ2-2, with TRBD2 matching over 9 bases. Trimming took 0 bases from V and 7 from J; bases not matched to a gene: 19. Germline V CDR1 and CDR2: SGDLS, YYNGEE. The CDR3 is 20 amino acids. For the CDR3, the DNA is TGTGCCAGCAGCGTAGTCCCCATGGGATTGCGGGGGGGCCGAAACGGGGAGCTGTTTTTT. It yields the protein CASSVVPMGLRGGRNGELFF.

V and J are TRBV20-1 and TRBJ2-1; D is uncertain. The CDR3 covers 11 residues. The germline V gene has CDR1 DFQATT and CDR2 SNEGSKA (reference sequence). The V gene lost 1 base and the J gene lost 9 bases, with 7 bases spanning the gap. The CDR3 nucleotides read TGCAGTGCTAGAGTCCTCGGTGAGCAGTTCTTC. It codes for CSARVLGEQFF.

Of note for this clone: The sample contains more than one DNA sequence encoding this CDR3. This rearrangement joins TRBV5-1 to TRBJ2-5; the match to TRBD1 covers 12 bases. V trimming: 4 bases; J trimming: 1 base; junction bases outside the gene matches: 5. The CDR3 sequence is 16 residues long. Germline V CDR1 and CDR2: SGHRS, YFSETQ. The CDR3 sequence is CASSGGTGGPQETQYF. CDR3 coding DNA: TGCGCCAGCAGCGGGGGGACAGGGGGCCCCCAAGAGACCCAGTACTTC.